This note documents a single T cell receptor (beta chain) sequence. Its target is unknown. Subjects with ophthalmopathy showed a Clinical Activity Score no lower than 3, a NOSPECS grade no lower than 4, and a duration shorter than 3 months. Investigators excluded patients with uncontrolled infection, other autoimmune disease, pregnancy or lactation. The CDR3 has 12 amino acids. V was trimmed by 0 bases and J by 12 bases, leaving 12 bases between them. In germline, CDR1 is SGHNT, CDR2 YYREEE (reference sequence). The data were taken from a study of T cells in Graves' hyperthyroidism and ophthalmopathy. Authors of the study amplified TCR beta CDR3 regions from RNA transcripts. The HTBI primer set served for first-round RT-PCR of the TCR CDR3. TCRdb independently ran MiXCR on the multiplex PCR reads; one entry per CDR3 protein. The data hold some 570,000 distinct CDR3 sequences, with 12% to 15% observed a single time.

Whole-study results and caveats: From stable hyperthyroidism, ophthalmopathy was separated by a 13 V-J model. The model predicted ophthalmopathy a median approximately 6.3 months before onset.

The source of this sequence is a young woman with Graves' ophthalmopathy. The sequenced sample was blood. The chain couples TRBV5-4 to TRBJ1-2; D remains unclear. The CDR3 here is CASSLGARGHTF. The CDR3 coding sequence is TGTGCCAGCAGCTTGGGAGCGCGAGGCCACACCTTC.